Many counts were recorded for the clone carrying this T cell receptor beta chain. The study included ophthalmopathy patients with Clinical Activity Score at least 3, NOSPECS grade at least 4 and duration under 3 months. The sample originates from a study of T cells in Graves' hyperthyroidism and ophthalmopathy. Study as a whole: The authors collected peripheral blood at initial diagnosis, before any treatment.

Germline values: CDR1 GTSNPN, CDR2 SVGIG (reference sequence). V was pared by 5 bases and J by 1 base, with 9 bases between. The CDR3 covers 12 residues. Regions amplified from RNA transcripts were the TCR beta CDR3 regions. The HTBI primer set served for first-round RT-PCR of the TCR CDR3. TCRdb fed the multiplex PCR reads into MiXCR, producing one record per CDR3 protein. The data show approximately 600,000 distinct CDR3 sequences, around 20% seen once. Input material: blood. The V call is TRBV30, the J call TRBJ2-7; D not resolved. The TCR comes from a man between 25 and 39 years old with Graves' ophthalmopathy. The CDR3 DNA sequence: TGTGCCTGGTCACTACTTTCCTACGAGCAGTACTTC. Translation: CAWSLLSYEQYF.